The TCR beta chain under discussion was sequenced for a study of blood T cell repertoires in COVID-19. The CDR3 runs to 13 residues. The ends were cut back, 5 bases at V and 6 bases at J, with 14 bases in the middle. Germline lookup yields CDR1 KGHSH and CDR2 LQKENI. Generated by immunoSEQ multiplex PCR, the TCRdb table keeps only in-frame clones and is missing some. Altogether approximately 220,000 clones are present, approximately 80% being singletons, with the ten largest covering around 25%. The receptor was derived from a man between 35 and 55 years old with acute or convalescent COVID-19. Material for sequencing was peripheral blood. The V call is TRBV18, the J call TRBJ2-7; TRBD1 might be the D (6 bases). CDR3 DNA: TGTGCCAGCTCAGGGGGCAACAGGGCCGAGCAGTACTTC. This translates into CASSGGNRAEQYF.